Below, 29 T cell receptor beta chains from the same sample are listed, as sequenced in a study of cytomegalovirus exposure and HLA in healthy donors. PCR involved 60 Vbeta and 13 Jbeta primers. Libraries were prepared by immunoSEQ multiplex PCR; TCRdb keeps only in-frame clonotypes and omits some of them. Of some 200,000 clones in the sample, about 81% were seen once. Sequencing was carried out using PBMCs. These TCRs come from a young woman in good health and CMV-seronegative.

This clone has only a few counts. The CDR3 here is CASSYSRQPRRNTEAFF. The CDR3 nucleotides read TGTGCCAGCAGTTACTCTCGACAGCCTCGGAGGAACACTGAAGCTTTCTTT. The J gene is TRBJ1-1, the V gene TRBV6-7; TRBD1 is a possible D gene (5 bases). TRBV6-7 counts as an open reading frame of uncertain function. The germline V and J ends were trimmed by 0 bases and 1 base, with 15 bases remaining between them. This CDR3 spans 17 amino acids.

For the CDR3, the DNA is TGTGCCAGCAGGCATAACGAGGGACTAGCGGGGGTTGGTGAGCAGTTCTTC. This sequence encodes CASRHNEGLAGVGEQFF. V and J are TRBV12-1 and TRBJ2-1; TRBD2 is the table's D call, not checked against the DNA. TRBV12-1 is deemed a pseudogene. CDR3 length equals 17 residues.

This clone was seen a single time. The V call is TRBV27, the J call TRBJ2-7; 7 bases fit TRBD1. The CDR3 runs to 14 residues. CDR1 and CDR2 (germline): MNHEY, SMNVEV (reference sequence). With V trimmed by 6 bases and J by 6 bases, 11 bases remained unmatched. The CDR3 sequence: CASRGLGGSSEQYF. The CDR3 nucleotides read TGTGCCAGCAGGGGTTTAGGGGGCTCGAGCGAGCAGTACTTC.

The chain uses TRBV19 and TRBJ2-5, with 7 bases lining up with TRBD2. V was clipped by 4 bases and J by 9 bases; unmatched bases: 26. The CDR3 contains 19 residues. Germline loops: CDR1 LNHDA, CDR2 SQIVND (reference sequence). In nucleotides, the CDR3 is TGTGCCAGTAGTAGATCATCACTCGGCCGTAGCGGGCAAAGAGCGGCCCAGTACTTC. Translation: CASSRSSLGRSGQRAAQYF.

The chain uses TRBV19 and TRBJ2-3; TRBD2 is a possible D gene (6 bases). V was shortened by 6 bases and J by 2 bases, with 15 bases between the two germline ends. Germline V gives CDR1 LNHDA, CDR2 SQIVND (reference sequence). The CDR3 covers 15 residues. The DNA for the CDR3 is TGTGCCAGTAGCCATATAGCGGACCTCACAGATACGCAGTATTTT. Its protein is CASSHIADLTDTQYF.

V usage is TRBV5-1 and J usage is TRBJ2-1, with TRBD1 matching 7 bases. Unmatched junction bases numbered 0, after V lost 5 bases and J lost 7 bases. Germline loops: CDR1 SGHRS, CDR2 YFSETQ. The CDR3 sequence is 11 residues long. CDR3 bases: TGCGCCAGCAGGACAGGGAATGAGCAGTTCTTC. It translates to CASRTGNEQFF.

V is TRBV30 and J is TRBJ2-7; 9 positions agree with TRBD1. The CDR3 contains 13 residues. Germline V gene sequence: CDR1 GTSNPN, CDR2 SVGIG (reference sequence). The trim removed 8 bases at V and 4 bases at J, leaving 9 bases unmatched. In nucleotides, the CDR3 is TGTGCCAGTCAACAGGGGGCGCGGTACGAGCAGTACTTC. The encoded protein is CASQQGARYEQYF.

The rearrangement links TRBV5-1 to TRBJ1-1; no reliable D call. Trimming left V 1 base short and J 8 bases short, with 12 bases between. Germline V lookup: CDR1 SGHRS, CDR2 YFSETQ. The CDR3 length is 13 residues. In DNA, the CDR3 is TGCGCCAGCAGCTTGTTGGGAGAGCCGGAAGCTTTCTTT. Translation gives CASSLLGEPEAFF. Full variable domain (remainder filled in from reference TRBV5-1 and TRBJ1-1): KAGVTQTPRYLIKTRGQQVTLSCSPISGHRSVSWYQQTPGQGLQFLFEYFSETQRNKGNFPGRFSGRQFSNSRSEMNVSTLELGDSALYLCASSLLGEPEAFFGQGTRLTVV.

The CDR3 coding sequence is TGCGCCAGCAGCCAAGAACCTCGCTGGACTAGCGGGGGGGTCAATGAGCAGTTCTTC. Translated, it gives CASSQEPRWTSGGVNEQFF. V usage is TRBV4-1 and J usage is TRBJ2-1; 15 nucleotides match TRBD2. The CDR3 has 19 amino acids. Trimming at V came to 0 bases and at J to 6 bases, leaving 9 bases not matched to a gene. Looked up from germline, CDR1 is MGHRA and CDR2 is YSYEKL.

The V and J genes are TRBV7-2 and TRBJ2-5; TRBD2 might be the D (6 bases). Per germline, CDR1 SGHTA and CDR2 FQGNSA. The CDR3 has 15 residues. Trimming shortened V by 1 base and J by 1 base, and 10 bases separated the two germline ends. This CDR3 reads CASSLGLEGQETQYF. DNA of the CDR3: TGTGCCAGCAGCTTAGGACTAGAGGGCCAAGAGACCCAGTACTTC.

The chain carries TRBV27 and TRBJ2-7; TRBD2 aligns across 12 bases. The CDR3 loop spans 16 amino acids. Losses at the gene ends were 6 bases for V and 6 bases for J; bases not matched to a gene: 12. In germline, CDR1 is MNHEY, CDR2 SMNVEV (reference sequence). The CDR3: CASRARLAGVSGEQYF. The CDR3 bases are TGTGCCAGCAGGGCGAGACTAGCGGGAGTATCCGGCGAGCAGTACTTC.

This clone came up once. The chain is built from TRBV7-6 and TRBJ1-2; D is possibly TRBD1 (5 bases). CDR1 is SGHVS and CDR2 is FNYEAQ in the germline V gene. Trimming left V 3 bases short and J 4 bases short, with 9 bases between. The CDR3 consists of 13 residues. The CDR3 spells CASSFRGSYGYTF. CDR3 DNA: TGTGCCAGCAGCTTTCGGGGGAGCTATGGCTACACCTTC.

The rearrangement joins TRBV7-2 to TRBJ2-7; 8 nucleotides match TRBD1. Germline trimming cut 5 bases from V and 2 bases from J; bases unmatched to any gene: 2. The CDR3 contains 13 residues. Germline V gene lookup returns CDR1 SGHTA and CDR2 FQGNSA. DNA of the CDR3: TGTGCCAGCAGCAAGGACAGGGCCTACGAGCAGTACTTC. Translation gives CASSKDRAYEQYF.

This rearrangement joins TRBV27 to TRBJ2-7, with no clear D. V lost 8 bases to trimming and J lost 1 base, with 15 bases between them. The CDR3 has 14 amino acids. Germline assignment: CDR1 MNHEY and CDR2 SMNVEV (reference sequence). CDR3 loop: CASRLPRNSYEQYF. CDR3 nucleotide sequence: TGTGCCAGCCGACTTCCCCGAAATTCCTACGAGCAGTACTTC.

The chain couples TRBV5-5 to TRBJ2-1, with TRBD2 matching 8 bases. Germline trimming cut 5 bases from V and 8 bases from J; bases unmatched to any gene: 9. Germline CDR1 SGHKS, CDR2 YYEKEE (reference sequence). This CDR3 region has 14 residues. The CDR3 is CASRLSGSVDEQFF. The CDR3 region has the DNA TGTGCCAGCAGGCTGAGCGGGAGTGTGGATGAGCAGTTCTTC.

J is TRBJ2-2 and V is TRBV9; 11 bases align to TRBD1. This CDR3 region has 16 residues. V shed 0 bases and J 4 bases; nucleotides not matched to a gene: 2. Germline CDR1 is SGDLS and CDR2 is YYNGEE. CDR3 loop: CASSVDGTGGTGELFF. CDR3 DNA sequence: TGTGCCAGCAGCGTAGATGGGACAGGGGGCACCGGGGAGCTGTTTTTT.

This rearrangement joins TRBV18 to TRBJ1-4; 9 bases map to TRBD1. Losses at the gene ends were 3 bases for V and 4 bases for J; bases not matched to a gene: 9. The CDR3 covers 17 residues. From germline, CDR1 is KGHSH and CDR2 LQKENI. The CDR3 DNA follows: TGTGCCAGCTCACCGTTCGACCCGGGACAGGGTAATGAAAAACTGTTTTTT. This gives the protein CASSPFDPGQGNEKLFF.

The chain employs TRBV7-9 and TRBJ1-5; no firm D call. The germline gives CDR1 SEHNR, CDR2 FQNEAQ (reference sequence). Trimming shortened V by 5 bases and J by 0 bases, and 8 bases separated the two germline ends. The CDR3 contains 14 residues. This chain's CDR3 is CASSTIYSNQPQHF. The CDR3 coding sequence is TGTGCCAGCAGCACCATCTATAGCAATCAGCCCCAGCATTTT.

The chain employs TRBV5-4 and TRBJ2-3; 13 bases line up with TRBD2. Germline assignment: CDR1 SGHNT and CDR2 YYREEE (reference sequence). J gave up 8 bases and V 1 base, and 7 bases lay outside the gene matches. This CDR3 has 16 amino acids. The CDR3 bases are TGTGCCAGCAGCTTGACTAGCGGGGGGGAGGGAGCTACGCAGTATTTT. Its translation is CASSLTSGGEGATQYF.

This chain joins TRBV19 and TRBJ1-4, with TRBD1 as a possible D gene (6 bases). CDR3 length equals 15 residues. V lost 3 bases to trimming and J lost 4 bases, with 12 bases between them. Germline lookup yields CDR1 LNHDA and CDR2 SQIVND (reference sequence). The DNA of the CDR3 is TGTGCCAGTAGTATTTCGGGGGGCAGTAATGAAAAACTGTTTTTT. Its protein product is CASSISGGSNEKLFF.

The chain uses TRBV6-1 and TRBJ1-2; 8 bases agree with TRBD1. Germline assignment: CDR1 MNHNS and CDR2 SASEGT. V lost 6 bases, J lost 7 bases, and 7 bases stayed unmatched. This CDR3 region has 13 residues. The CDR3 is CASRYTGGRGYTF. The CDR3 DNA reads as TGTGCCAGCAGATACACAGGGGGTCGTGGCTACACCTTC.

The chain is built from TRBV29-1 and TRBJ2-3; 9 positions agree with TRBD1. The V and J ends lost 8 bases and 0 bases, in that order; junction bases with no gene match: 6. The germline CDR1 and CDR2 sequences are SQVTM and ANQGSEA. This CDR3 is 14 amino acids long. DNA of the CDR3: TGCAGCATGGGGACAGGGTCTAGCACAGATACGCAGTATTTT. This encodes CSMGTGSSTDTQYF.

The chain carries TRBV21-1 and TRBJ2-7; the D call TRBD1 from the table was never checked on the DNA. TRBV21-1 is shown as a pseudogene. The CDR3 has 14 residues. Written as DNA, the CDR3 is TGTGCCAGCAGCAAAGCGCCTACAGGGGCCGAGCAGTACTTC. Protein product: CASSKAPTGAEQYF.

V and J are TRBV19 and TRBJ1-3; 9 nucleotides line up with TRBD1. CDR3 size: 12 residues. Germline CDR1 reads LNHDA; CDR2 reads SQIVND (reference sequence). V lost 7 bases, J lost 7 bases, and 2 bases stayed unmatched. CDR3 loop: CASKDRGNTIYF. DNA for the CDR3: TGTGCCAGTAAGGACAGGGGTAACACCATATATTTT.

This clone was seen more than once but under ten times. This chain uses TRBV6-5 with TRBJ2-7; D might be TRBD1 (6 bases). The germline V gene has CDR1 MNHEY and CDR2 SVGAGI. CDR3 length: 14 residues. V lost 2 bases to trimming and J lost 6 bases, with 14 bases between them. The CDR3 here is CASSYGSPRGEQYF. CDR3 in DNA: TGTGCCAGCAGTTACGGGAGCCCCAGGGGCGAGCAGTACTTC.

This clone was detected a few times. The rearrangement joins TRBV7-8 to TRBJ2-3, with unresolved D. Looked up from germline, CDR1 is SGHVS and CDR2 is FQNEAQ. The CDR3 contains 15 residues. V was pared by 5 bases and J by 6 bases, with 18 bases between. The CDR3 sequence: CASSTFQPRADTQYF. DNA for the CDR3: TGTGCCAGCAGCACGTTCCAGCCCAGAGCGGATACGCAGTATTTT. Drawing the rest from reference TRBV7-8 and TRBJ2-3, the complete variable domain is GAGVSQSPRYKVAKRGQDVALRCDPISGHVSLFWYQQALGQGPEFLTYFQNEAQLDKSGLPSDRFFAERPEGSVSTLKIQRTQQEDSAVYLCASSTFQPRADTQYFGPGTRLTVL.

Worth noting for this clone: The junction departs from the called germline gene at one end, perhaps through a read error. The chain uses TRBV7-9 and TRBJ1-1, with D perhaps matching TRBD1 (6 bases). CDR3 length equals 11 residues. Germline V gene sequence: CDR1 SEHNR, CDR2 FQNEAQ (reference sequence). In nucleotides, the CDR3 is TGTTCCAGCGGCAGGGGTATTGAAGCTTTCTTT. This codes for CSSGRGIEAFF.

This clone has more than one count but fewer than ten. J is TRBJ2-1 and V is TRBV28; no clear D. CDR1 is MDHEN and CDR2 is SYDVKM in the germline V gene. The CDR3 runs 13 residues. V was shortened by 5 bases and J by 0 bases, with 5 bases between the two germline ends. In DNA form, the CDR3 reads TGTGCCAGCAGTCCCCACTCCTACAATGAGCAGTTCTTC. The encoded protein is CASSPHSYNEQFF.

This clone was seen only a few times. The chain is built from TRBV6-6 and TRBJ1-2; D is possibly TRBD1 (6 bases). V was clipped by 8 bases and J by 3 bases, with 13 bases between them. The CDR3 is made up of 13 amino acids. Germline V gene sequence: CDR1 MNHNY, CDR2 SVGAGI (reference sequence). CDR3 loop: CASESGEHYGYTF. In nucleotides, the CDR3 is TGTGCCAGCGAATCAGGGGAGCACTATGGCTACACCTTC.